Listed here is a single T cell receptor beta chain. This record belongs to a study of blood T cell repertoires in COVID-19. Study-wide background: Samples taken during acute and convalescent COVID-19 were collected in the United States, Italy and Spain. T cells, B-cell-depleted T cells, or PBMCs provided the cDNA or gDNA that served as material.

How the authors handled the data: Estimates of nucleated cell counts were drawn from the amplification of reference gene primers. The method was immunoSEQ multiplex PCR; TCRdb's version includes in-frame clones alone and lacks a portion of them. V, J and clone size were drawn from that table, and D and trimming were deduced from the DNA. The sample has 140,000 or so clones; around nine tenths are singletons. The origin of this receptor is a man aged 60 to 69 with active or convalescent COVID-19. Sequencing was done on a sample of peripheral blood.

The CDR3 DNA follows: TGTGCCAGTAGAGGGCGAGGGATGAACACTGAAGCTTTCTTT. Protein: CASRGRGMNTEAFF. The rearrangement links TRBV19 to TRBJ1-1, with D unclear. The CDR3 has 14 residues. The germline V gene encodes CDR1 LNHDA and CDR2 SQIVND (reference sequence). V lost 6 bases to trimming and J lost 0 bases, with 11 bases between them.